This note documents a single T cell receptor (beta chain) sequence. Authors' processing steps: The authors estimated nucleated cell counts from reference gene primer amplification. Sequenced by immunoSEQ multiplex PCR; TCRdb stores in-frame clones only, minus some. Clone size and V and J calls were adopted from that table, with D and trimming inferred from the DNA. Of some 110,000 clones in the sample, roughly 90% were seen once. With 5 bases clipped from V and 5 bases from J, the junction kept 12 bases outside the gene matches. CDR1 and CDR2 (germline): SGHAT, FQNNGV. CDR3 length: 16 amino acids. These data come from a study of blood T cell repertoires in COVID-19. Study details: The United States, Italy and Spain provided the acute and convalescent COVID-19 samples. Sources were T cells, B-cell-depleted T cells, or PBMCs; the material itself was cDNA or gDNA.

The receptor's source is a human donor in a cohort sampled during active COVID-19. Sequencing was performed on peripheral blood. The V and J genes are TRBV11-2 and TRBJ2-3; TRBD2 matches 8 bases. CDR3: CASSPRGSGVGDTQYF. The CDR3 bases are TGTGCCAGCAGCCCGAGGGGTAGCGGGGTTGGAGATACGCAGTATTTT.